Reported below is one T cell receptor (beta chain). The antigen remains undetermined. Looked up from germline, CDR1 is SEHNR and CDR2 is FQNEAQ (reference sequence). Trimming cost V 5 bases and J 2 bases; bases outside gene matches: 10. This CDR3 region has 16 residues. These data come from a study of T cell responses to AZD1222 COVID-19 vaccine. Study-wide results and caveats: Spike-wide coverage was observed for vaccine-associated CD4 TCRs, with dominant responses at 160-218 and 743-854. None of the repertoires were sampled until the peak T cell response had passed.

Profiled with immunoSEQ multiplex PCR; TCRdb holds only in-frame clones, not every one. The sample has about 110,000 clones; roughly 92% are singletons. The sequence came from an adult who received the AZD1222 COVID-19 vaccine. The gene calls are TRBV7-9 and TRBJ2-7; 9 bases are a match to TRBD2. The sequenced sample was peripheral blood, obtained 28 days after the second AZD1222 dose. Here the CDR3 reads CASSPYRSSGTYEQYF. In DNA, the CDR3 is TGTGCCAGCAGCCCCTATCGTTCTAGCGGGACCTACGAGCAGTACTTC. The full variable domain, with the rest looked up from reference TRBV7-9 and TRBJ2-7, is DTGVSQNPRHKITKRGQNVTFRCDPISEHNRLYWYRQTLGQGPEFLTYFQNEAQLEKSRLLSDRFSAERPKGSFSTLEIQRTEQGDSAMYLCASSPYRSSGTYEQYFGPGTRLTVT.